The 2 T cell receptor beta chains below come from one sample, sequenced in a study of identical twins. MiXCR, applied by TCRdb to the 5' RACE reads, yields one record per CDR3 protein. The sample yields 1.5 million or so distinct CDR3 sequences, under 35% seen once. The sample comprised cord blood. Every receptor here comes from a newborn girl in good health.

The genes are TRBV6-6 and TRBJ1-4, with D possibly matching TRBD1 (6 bases). CDR1 is MNHNY, CDR2 SVGAGI, per germline (reference sequence). This CDR3 is 15 amino acids long. With 0 bases removed from V and 7 bases from J, the gap between germline ends came to 12 bases. CDR3 nucleotide sequence: TGTGCCAGCAGTTACTCTAACAGGGTTTTTGAAAAACTGTTTTTT. This translates into CASSYSNRVFEKLFF.

The chain uses TRBV7-8 and TRBJ1-3; D gene uncertain. Trimming stripped 4 bases from V and 2 bases from J, with 12 bases between. The germline gives CDR1 SGHVS, CDR2 FQNEAQ. CDR3 length: 15 amino acids. DNA for the CDR3: TGTGCCAGCAGCTATGGACGGTTCCCTGGAAACACCATATATTTT. It specifies CASSYGRFPGNTIYF.